This T cell receptor (beta chain) appears in the sequencing data of a study of identical twins. Germline V CDR1 and CDR2: DFQATT, SNEGSKA (reference sequence). Trimming cost V 3 bases and J 0 bases; bases outside gene matches: 10. This CDR3 is 16 amino acids long. Template switching added a universal primer binding site, and final cDNA carried unique molecular identifiers. One entry per CDR3 protein results from TCRdb running MiXCR on the 5' RACE reads. The sample shows some 730,000 distinct CDR3 sequences, 15% to 20% of them seen only once. Regarding the study as a whole: Carriage of fewer insertions was seen in abundant cord blood beta clonotypes, whereas memory repertoires showed none.

In regard to this clonotype: Its antigen is unidentified.

These same records also appear under a second study, on T cells expressing NK-cell markers. That study adds: There were seven HCMV-seropositive donors and one seronegative donor among the eight sequenced.

Sequencing was carried out using PBMCs. This chain connects TRBV20-1 to TRBJ2-7, with TRBD2 identical over 8 bases. This sequence originates from a woman aged 18-35 years in good health. Written as DNA, the CDR3 is TGCAGTGCTAGCCCCCTAGGGAGCGGGAGCTCCTACGAGCAGTACTTC. Its protein is CSASPLGSGSSYEQYF.